This TCR beta chain was recovered during a study of blood T cell repertoires in COVID-19. Study as a whole: Acute and convalescent COVID-19 specimens originated in the United States, Italy and Spain.

TCRdb's copy holds only in-frame clones and misses some; the assay was immunoSEQ multiplex PCR. The sample lists roughly 280,000 clones; roughly 85% were seen once. The CDR3 spans 16 residues. Germline V CDR1 and CDR2: WSHSY, SAAADI. Unmatched junction bases numbered 11, after V lost 4 bases and J lost 13 bases. The chain combines TRBV10-2 with TRBJ2-1; 15 bases match TRBD2. Material: peripheral blood. The TCR was taken from a woman in her sixties or seventies with acute or convalescent COVID-19. DNA for the CDR3: TGCGCCAGCAGTGTACGGACTAGCGGGGGGGCCTACCCTCAGTTCTTC. As protein: CASSVRTSGGAYPQFF.